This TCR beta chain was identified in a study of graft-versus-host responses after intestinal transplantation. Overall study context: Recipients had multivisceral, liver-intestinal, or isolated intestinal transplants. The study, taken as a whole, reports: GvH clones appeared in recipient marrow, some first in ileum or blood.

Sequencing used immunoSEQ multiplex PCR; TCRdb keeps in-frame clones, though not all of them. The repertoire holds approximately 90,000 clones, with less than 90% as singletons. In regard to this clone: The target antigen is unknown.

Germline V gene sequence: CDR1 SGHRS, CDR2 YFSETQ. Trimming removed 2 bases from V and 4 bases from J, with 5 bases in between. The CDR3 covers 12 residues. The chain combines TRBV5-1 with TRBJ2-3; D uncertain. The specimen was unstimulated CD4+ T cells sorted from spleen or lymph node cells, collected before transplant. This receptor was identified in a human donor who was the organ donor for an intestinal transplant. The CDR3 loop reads CASSFRPDTQYF. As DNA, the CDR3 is TGCGCCAGCAGCTTCAGGCCAGATACGCAGTATTTT.